This TCR beta chain was recorded in a study of cytomegalovirus exposure and HLA in healthy donors. PCR used 60 Vbeta primers and 13 Jbeta primers. Clones were sequenced by immunoSEQ multiplex PCR, and TCRdb holds only the in-frame ones, with some missing. This table holds under 300,000 clones, under 80% found once. Germline V gene data show CDR1 as MNHEY and CDR2 as SVGAGI. The CDR3 totals 13 residues. V shed 6 bases and J shed 10 bases, with 18 bases lying between them. This chain links TRBV6-5 with TRBJ1-1, with D possibly TRBD1 on 5 matching bases. The specimen was PBMCs. This receptor was identified in a female donor in good health and CMV-seronegative. CDR3 loop: CASRAGQGLSAFF. In nucleotides, the CDR3 is TGTGCCAGCAGGGCTGGACAAGGTTTGTCAGCTTTCTTT.